Below are 11 T cell receptor beta chains sequenced from a single sample in a study of cytomegalovirus exposure and HLA in healthy donors. It was with 60 Vbeta and 13 Jbeta primers that the PCR ran. Using immunoSEQ multiplex PCR, the repertoire was profiled, and TCRdb retains in-frame clones only, with some absent. The table shows under 200,000 clones, with 82% occurring only once. The sequenced sample consisted of PBMCs. These receptors came from a girl aged 10 to 17 in good health and CMV-seropositive.

The genes are TRBV10-2 and TRBJ2-7; tentatively, D is TRBD1 (6 bases). CDR1 WSHSY and CDR2 SAAADI come from the germline V gene. The CDR3 has 14 residues. Trimming pared 6 bases from V and 4 bases from J, leaving 16 bases between. The DNA for the CDR3 is TGCGCCAGCAGAACAGGGACCTCGGGGTACGAGCAGTACTTC. This translates into CASRTGTSGYEQYF.

The chain is built from TRBV6-1 and TRBJ1-3; perhaps TRBD1 as D (6 bases). V lost 3 bases, J lost 0 bases, and 15 bases lay in between. The germline CDR1 and CDR2 sequences are MNHNS and SASEGT. The CDR3 is 17 amino acids. Here the CDR3 reads CASSEVGAPLSGNTIYF. The CDR3 DNA reads TGTGCCAGCAGTGAGGTGGGGGCACCCCTCTCTGGAAACACCATATATTTT.

The rearrangement joins TRBV7-2 to TRBJ2-7; possibly TRBD2 for D (6 bases). Germline V gives CDR1 SGHTA, CDR2 FQGNSA. This CDR3 spans 12 amino acids. Trimming took off 5 bases at V and 9 bases at J, with 14 bases between the two ends. The CDR3, as DNA: TGTGCCAGCAGCCCGGGGGATCGGGGGCAGTACTTC. The encoded protein is CASSPGDRGQYF.

J is TRBJ1-1 and V is TRBV27; 8 nucleotides align to TRBD1. This CDR3 region has 14 residues. Germline-derived CDR1 and CDR2 are MNHEY and SMNVEV (reference sequence). The V gene end was trimmed by 6 bases and the J gene end by 6 bases; junction bases not matched to a gene: 9. DNA of the CDR3: TGTGCCAGCAGCACAGGACAGGGCTTCCCTGAAGCTTTCTTT. Amino acids: CASSTGQGFPEAFF.

The CDR3 nucleotides are TGTGCCAGCAGCCAAGATCCGGCGGGTGCGGTAGAGACCCAGTACTTC. Its translation: CASSQDPAGAVETQYF. V and J are TRBV4-2 and TRBJ2-5; D might be TRBD2 (5 bases). The ends were cut back, 0 bases at V and 4 bases at J, with 15 bases in the middle. The CDR3 is 16 residues long. CDR1 is LGHNA, CDR2 YNFKEQ, per germline.

This chain uses TRBV28 with TRBJ2-2; D gene unclear. Germline V CDR1 and CDR2: MDHEN, SYDVKM. CDR3 size: 15 residues. V was cut by 6 bases and J by 2 bases, with 13 bases left in between. Here the CDR3 DNA reads TGTGCCAGCAGCCCTCCGGGTCCCAACACCGGGGAGCTGTTTTTT. Translating it yields CASSPPGPNTGELFF. Combining the CDR3 with reference TRBV28 and TRBJ2-2 gives the whole variable domain DVKVTQSSRYLVKRTGEKVFLECVQDMDHENMFWYRQDPGLGLRLIYFSYDVKMKEKGDIPEGYSVSREKKERFSLILESASTNQTSMYLCASSPPGPNTGELFFGEGSRLTVL.

This chain links TRBV30 with TRBJ2-5, with TRBD2 as a possible D gene (7 bases). The CDR3 is made up of 15 amino acids. Germline V gives CDR1 GTSNPN, CDR2 SVGIG (reference sequence). Trimming shortened V by 5 bases and J by 2 bases, and 18 bases separated the two germline ends. Here the CDR3 reads CAWARGGEGQETQYF. DNA for the CDR3: TGTGCCTGGGCTAGAGGGGGGGAAGGACAAGAGACCCAGTACTTC.

Note on this clone: One end of the junction fails to match germline, which may point to a read error. The rearrangement uses TRBV13 and TRBJ2-7; D possibly corresponds to TRBD2 (6 bases). Germline V gene data show CDR1 as PRHDT and CDR2 as FYEKMQ (reference sequence). This CDR3 has 14 residues. Here the CDR3 DNA reads TGTGCCGGCAGCTTCGGAGCGGGCCGATACGAGCAGTACTTC. Protein sequence: CAGSFGAGRYEQYF.

The chain uses TRBV5-6 and TRBJ1-1; tentatively, D is TRBD1 (5 bases). The V and J ends lost 3 bases and 5 bases respectively, with 8 bases between them. Per the germline V gene, CDR1 is SGHDT and CDR2 is YYEEEE. The CDR3 spans 12 residues. The CDR3 bases are TGTGCCAGCAGCTGGCAGGGAACTGAAGCTTTCTTT. This translates into CASSWQGTEAFF.

The V and J genes are TRBV11-1 and TRBJ2-5; 7 nucleotides line up with TRBD2. The CDR3 spans 15 residues. J gave up 1 base and V 2 bases, and 4 bases lay outside the gene matches. Germline CDR1 SGHAT, CDR2 FQDESV (reference sequence). The CDR3 DNA sequence: TGTGCCAGCAGCTTACTCCCGGGGGGCCAAGAGACCCAGTACTTC. This codes for CASSLLPGGQETQYF.

This chain links TRBV5-1 with TRBJ1-1; D is uncertain. The CDR3 is made up of 15 amino acids. Per the germline V gene, CDR1 is SGHRS and CDR2 is YFSETQ. Trimming shortened V by 0 bases and J by 6 bases, and 15 bases separated the two germline ends. The DNA of the CDR3 is TGCGCCAGCAGCTTGGCCTCGGGGAGCACATCTGAAGCTTTCTTT. It specifies CASSLASGSTSEAFF.